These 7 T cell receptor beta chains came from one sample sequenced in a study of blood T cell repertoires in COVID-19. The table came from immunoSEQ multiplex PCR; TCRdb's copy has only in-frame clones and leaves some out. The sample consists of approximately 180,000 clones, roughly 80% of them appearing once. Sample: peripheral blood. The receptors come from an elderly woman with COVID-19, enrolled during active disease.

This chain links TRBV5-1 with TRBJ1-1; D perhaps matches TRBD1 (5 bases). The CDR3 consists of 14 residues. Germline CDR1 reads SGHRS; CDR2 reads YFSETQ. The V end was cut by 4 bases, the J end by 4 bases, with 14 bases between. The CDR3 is CASSPDPGITEAFF. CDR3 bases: TGCGCCAGCAGCCCGGACCCAGGGATCACTGAAGCTTTCTTT.

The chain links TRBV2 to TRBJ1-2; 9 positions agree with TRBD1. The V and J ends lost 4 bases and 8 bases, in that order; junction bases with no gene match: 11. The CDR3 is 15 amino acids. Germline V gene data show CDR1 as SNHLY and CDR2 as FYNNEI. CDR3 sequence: CASSAGTGSLRGYTF. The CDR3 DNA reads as TGTGCCAGCAGTGCCGGGACAGGGTCGCTAAGGGGCTACACCTTC.

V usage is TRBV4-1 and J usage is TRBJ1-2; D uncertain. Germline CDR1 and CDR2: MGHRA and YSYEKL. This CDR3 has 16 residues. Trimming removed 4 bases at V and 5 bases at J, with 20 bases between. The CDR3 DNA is TGCGCCAGCAGCCCCCGGGAACTGGACCTTCGGTATGGCTACACCTTC. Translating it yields CASSPRELDLRYGYTF.

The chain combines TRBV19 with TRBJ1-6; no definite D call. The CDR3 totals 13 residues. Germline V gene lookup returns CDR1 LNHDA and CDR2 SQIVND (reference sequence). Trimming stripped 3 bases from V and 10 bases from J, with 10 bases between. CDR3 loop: CASSIPGDSPLHF. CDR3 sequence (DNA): TGTGCCAGTAGTATTCCGGGTGACTCACCCCTCCACTTT.

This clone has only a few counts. The CDR3 nucleotides are TGTGCCACCAAAGGGACTAGCGGGAAATCTCGCTACGAGCAGTACTTC. This sequence encodes CATKGTSGKSRYEQYF. The rearrangement joins TRBV19 to TRBJ2-7; 13 bases agree with TRBD2. The length of the CDR3 is 16 residues. The junction had 12 bases not matched to a gene; V was cut back by 10 bases and J by 3 bases. CDR1 LNHDA and CDR2 SQIVND come from the germline V gene (reference sequence).

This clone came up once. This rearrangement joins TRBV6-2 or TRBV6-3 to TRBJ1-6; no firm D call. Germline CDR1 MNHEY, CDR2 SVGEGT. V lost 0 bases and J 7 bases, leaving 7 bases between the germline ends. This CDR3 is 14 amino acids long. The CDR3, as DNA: TGTGCCAGCAGTTACTCAGAGGAGAATTCACCCCTCCACTTT. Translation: CASSYSEENSPLHF.

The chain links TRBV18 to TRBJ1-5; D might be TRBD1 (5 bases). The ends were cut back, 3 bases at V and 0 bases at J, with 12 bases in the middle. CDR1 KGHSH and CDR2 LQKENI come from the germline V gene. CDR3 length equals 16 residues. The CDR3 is CASSPRQLNSNQPQHF. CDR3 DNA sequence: TGTGCCAGCTCACCCCGACAGCTGAATAGCAATCAGCCCCAGCATTTT.